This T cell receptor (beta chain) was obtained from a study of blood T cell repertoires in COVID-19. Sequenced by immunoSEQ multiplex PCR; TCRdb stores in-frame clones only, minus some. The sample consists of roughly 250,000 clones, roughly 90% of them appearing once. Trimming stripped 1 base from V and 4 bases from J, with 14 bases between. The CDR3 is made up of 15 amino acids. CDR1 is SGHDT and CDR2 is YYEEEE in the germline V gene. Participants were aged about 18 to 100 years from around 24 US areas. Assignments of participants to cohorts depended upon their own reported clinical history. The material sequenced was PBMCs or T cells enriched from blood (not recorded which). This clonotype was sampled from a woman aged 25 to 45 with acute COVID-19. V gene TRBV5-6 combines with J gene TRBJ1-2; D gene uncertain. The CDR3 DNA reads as TGTGCCAGCAGCTTGTCGGCCGCCAGAGGCTATGGCTACACCTTC. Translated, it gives CASSLSAARGYGYTF. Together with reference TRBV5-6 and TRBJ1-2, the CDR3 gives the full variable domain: DAGVTQSPTHLIKTRGQQVTLRCSPKSGHDTVSWYQQALGQGPQFIFQYYEEEERQRGNFPDRFSGHQFPNYSSELNVNALLLGDSALYLCASSLSAARGYGYTFGSGTRLTVV.